One sample yielded the 30 T cell receptor beta chains listed below, sequenced in a study of neurological immune-mediated disorders. A single record per CDR3 protein comes from TCRdb applying MiXCR to the 5' RACE reads. The table lists some 65,000 distinct CDR3 sequences, 4% to 6% of them singletons, with roughly 2.8% in the top ten. Sequenced input: PBMCs. These receptors all come from a woman in her 30s with multiple sclerosis.

This clonotype was detected a few times. The rearrangement uses TRBV20-1 and TRBJ1-1; D remains unclear. CDR1 and CDR2 from the germline V gene are DFQATT and SNEGSKA (reference sequence). The CDR3 spans 12 residues. With 2 bases removed from V and 4 bases from J, the gap between germline ends came to 8 bases. The CDR3 DNA reads as TGCAGTGCTAGACAGCCGAGCACTGAAGCTTTCTTT. As protein: CSARQPSTEAFF.

The sample holds many counts of this clonotype. This chain joins TRBV20-1 and TRBJ2-5, with D possibly being TRBD1 (5 bases). CDR3 length equals 16 residues. The germline gives CDR1 DFQATT, CDR2 SNEGSKA (reference sequence). V was cut by 2 bases and J by 7 bases, with 23 bases left in between. For the CDR3, the DNA is TGCAGTGCTAGACCGCTGGCCAGGGAAGTCAAGGGGACCCAGTACTTC. It is translated as CSARPLAREVKGTQYF.

This clonotype occurred many times. V usage is TRBV24-1 and J usage is TRBJ2-1, with 12 positions matching TRBD1. Germline loops: CDR1 KGHDR, CDR2 SFDVKD. This CDR3 spans 14 amino acids. V trimming: 9 bases; J trimming: 6 bases; junction bases outside the gene matches: 5. The CDR3 region is CATQGQGAPNEQFF. The CDR3 region has the DNA TGTGCCACCCAGGGACAGGGGGCGCCCAATGAGCAGTTCTTC.

This clonotype appeared many times. DNA for the CDR3: TGTGCCAGCAGTTTGGCTAGCGGGGGGGACAATGAGCAGTTCTTC. Translation: CASSLASGGDNEQFF. This sequence joins TRBV12-3 or TRBV12-4 and TRBJ2-1; 12 nucleotides agree with TRBD2. There are 15 residues in the CDR3. Losses at the gene ends were 3 bases for V and 5 bases for J; bases not matched to a gene: 2.

This clonotype was seen ten or more times. V usage is TRBV20-1 and J usage is TRBJ1-4; no clear D gene. The V and J ends lost 2 bases and 0 bases respectively, with 4 bases between them. CDR3 length equals 13 residues. Germline loops: CDR1 DFQATT, CDR2 SNEGSKA (reference sequence). The CDR3 loop reads CSARQTTNEKLFF. The CDR3 DNA reads as TGCAGTGCTAGACAAACAACTAATGAAAAACTGTTTTTT.

This clonotype occurred many times. V gene TRBV20-1 combines with J gene TRBJ2-7; 9 bases map to TRBD1. The germline gives CDR1 DFQATT, CDR2 SNEGSKA (reference sequence). The CDR3 loop spans 15 amino acids. The junction had 3 bases not matched to a gene; V was cut back by 0 bases and J by 0 bases. The CDR3 spells CSARDRDRASYEQYF. Written as DNA, the CDR3 is TGCAGTGCTAGAGATCGGGACAGGGCCTCCTACGAGCAGTACTTC.

This clonotype was detected ten times or more. V gene TRBV4-1 combines with J gene TRBJ2-5, with D perhaps being TRBD1 or TRBD2 (5 bases each). Germline assignment: CDR1 MGHRA and CDR2 YSYEKL. V lost 0 bases to trimming and J lost 7 bases, with 15 bases between them. The CDR3 is 15 residues long. The CDR3 is CASSQEFSGRMTQYF. CDR3 sequence (DNA): TGCGCCAGCAGCCAAGAGTTCTCGGGGCGGATGACCCAGTACTTC.

This clonotype was picked up many times. J is TRBJ2-7 and V is TRBV29-1; the match to TRBD1 covers 9 bases. The CDR3 loop spans 14 amino acids. Germline V gene sequence: CDR1 SQVTM, CDR2 ANQGSEA. Trimming removed 7 bases from V and 6 bases from J; junction bases left unmatched: 13. The CDR3 region is CSAGSGTGFSEQYF. As DNA, the CDR3 is TGCAGCGCAGGGTCCGGGACAGGGTTCAGCGAGCAGTACTTC.

The rearrangement links TRBV7-9 to TRBJ1-1; the D is unclear. V was pared by 5 bases and J by 4 bases, with 8 bases between. CDR1 SEHNR and CDR2 FQNEAQ come from the germline V gene (reference sequence). There are 12 residues in the CDR3. The CDR3 loop is CASSPRSTEAFF. In DNA, the CDR3 is TGTGCCAGCAGCCCCCGGAGCACTGAAGCTTTCTTT.

The chain carries TRBV20-1 and TRBJ1-1; D possibly corresponds to TRBD1 (5 bases). This CDR3 is built from 14 residues. In germline, CDR1 is DFQATT, CDR2 SNEGSKA (reference sequence). Between the trimmed V and J ends, which lost 0 bases and 7 bases, there was a span of 15 bases. This chain's CDR3 is CSARDRRRQLEAFF. The CDR3 nucleotides read TGCAGTGCTAGAGACCGTCGTCGACAGCTTGAAGCTTTCTTT.

At least ten counts were recorded for this clonotype. The chain's CDR3 is CSARDRTSGETQYF. Here the CDR3 DNA reads TGCAGTGCTAGAGATCGGACTAGCGGGGAGACCCAGTACTTC. The J gene is TRBJ2-5, the V gene TRBV20-1; 11 bases match TRBD2. The V gene's germline CDR1 is DFQATT and CDR2 SNEGSKA (reference sequence). J lost 5 bases, V lost 0 bases, and 2 bases had no gene match. The CDR3 contains 14 residues.

CDR3 in DNA: TGTGCCATCAGTGAGTCGGTCCGAGACTATGGCTACACCTTC. This translates into CAISESVRDYGYTF. The rearrangement links TRBV10-3 to TRBJ1-2; no clear D gene. V dropped 0 bases and J dropped 3 bases, with 8 bases sitting between them. Germline CDR1 reads ENHRY; CDR2 reads SYGVKD. This CDR3 has 14 residues.

This clonotype was seen repeatedly, ten times or more. V is TRBV6-5 and J is TRBJ2-5; 8 bases fit TRBD1. The J segment lost 2 bases and the V segment lost 2 bases, leaving 1 base of the junction unmatched. There are 14 residues in the CDR3. Looked up from germline, CDR1 is MNHEY and CDR2 is SVGAGI. The CDR3 reads CASSYGDRQETQYF. CDR3 bases: TGTGCCAGCAGTTACGGGGACAGGCAAGAGACCCAGTACTTC.

This chain uses TRBV12-3 or TRBV12-4 with TRBJ2-1, with 9 nucleotides matching TRBD1. The trim removed 3 bases at V and 2 bases at J, leaving 2 bases unmatched. The CDR3 consists of 15 residues. CDR3 nucleotide sequence: TGTGCCAGCAGTTTCGGACAGGGGACCTACAATGAGCAGTTCTTC. Translating it yields CASSFGQGTYNEQFF.

The rearrangement links TRBV6-1 to TRBJ2-3; no definite D call. Germline-derived CDR1 and CDR2 are MNHNS and SASEGT. V shed 6 bases and J shed 8 bases, with 9 bases lying between them. The CDR3 has 11 residues. CDR3 in DNA: TGTGCCAGCAGGGGGTCGGGTACGCAGTATTTT. Translation gives CASRGSGTQYF.

The chain joins TRBV20-1 to TRBJ1-2; a weak D match, TRBD1 (5 bases). V was trimmed by 6 bases and J by 4 bases, leaving 15 bases between them. Germline CDR1 is DFQATT and CDR2 is SNEGSKA (reference sequence). This CDR3 spans 13 amino acids. The CDR3 bases are TGCAGTGCAATGACAGTGGGCACCTATGGCTACACCTTC. Protein sequence: CSAMTVGTYGYTF.

This clonotype was seen at least ten times. Germline and junction disagree at one end, which may indicate a read error. The gene calls are TRBV12-3 or TRBV12-4 and TRBJ2-1; the match to TRBD2 covers 8 bases. The CDR3 is 15 residues long. The CDR3 DNA follows: TGTGCCAGCAGTTTAACTAGCGGCTCCCACAATGAGCAGTTCTTC. Protein product: CASSLTSGSHNEQFF.

This clonotype was counted only a few times. The germline gene is not matched at one end of the junction; a read error may be the cause. The chain combines TRBV28 with TRBJ1-5; the D is unclear. Looked up from germline, CDR1 is MDHEN and CDR2 is SYDVKM. The CDR3 sequence is 15 residues long. CDR3 in amino acids: CASSLYSYSNQPQNF. CDR3 bases: TGTGCCAGCAGTTTATACAGCTATAGCAATCAGCCCCAGAATTTT. Supplemented by reference TRBV28 and TRBJ1-5, the full variable domain reads DVKVTQSSRYLVKRTGEKVFLECVQDMDHENMFWYRQDPGLGLRLIYFSYDVKMKEKGDIPEGYSVSREKKERFSLILESASTNQTSMYLCASSLYSYSNQPQNFGDGTRLSIL.

Ten or more counts support this clonotype. The V call is TRBV20-1, the J call TRBJ1-1; D is undetermined. There are 10 residues in the CDR3. From germline, CDR1 is DFQATT and CDR2 SNEGSKA (reference sequence). With 5 bases removed from V and 7 bases from J, the gap between germline ends came to 8 bases. The CDR3 nucleotides read TGCAGTGCTCGGGAGGGTGAAGCTTTCTTT. It yields the protein CSAREGEAFF.

This clonotype came up many times. The V and J genes are TRBV5-6 and TRBJ2-7; D possibly matches TRBD1 or TRBD2 (5 bases each). Trimming took off 4 bases at V and 6 bases at J, with 17 bases between the two ends. The germline gives CDR1 SGHDT, CDR2 YYEEEE. The CDR3 has 14 amino acids. DNA of the CDR3: TGTGCCAGCAGCCAGACGGGACGTGCCGCCGAGCAGTACTTC. It is translated as CASSQTGRAAEQYF.

This clonotype was counted ten times or more. This sequence joins TRBV7-3 and TRBJ2-5; D not certain. V lost 0 bases and J lost 8, with 10 bases in between. Germline lookup yields CDR1 SGHTA and CDR2 FQGTGA. CDR3 length: 13 amino acids. CDR3 sequence (DNA): TGTGCCAGCAGCTTAACAAGAGGTAGAACCCAGTACTTC. Amino acid sequence: CASSLTRGRTQYF.

This clonotype was counted ten times or more. The chain recombines TRBV28 with TRBJ1-6; no clear D. Germline V gives CDR1 MDHEN, CDR2 SYDVKM. Trimming left V 5 bases short and J 10 bases short, with 9 bases between. This CDR3 region has 12 residues. The CDR3 bases are TGTGCCAGCAGTGTGAAACAGTCACCCCTCCACTTT. Protein: CASSVKQSPLHF. Variable domain in full (rest from reference TRBV28 and TRBJ1-6): DVKVTQSSRYLVKRTGEKVFLECVQDMDHENMFWYRQDPGLGLRLIYFSYDVKMKEKGDIPEGYSVSREKKERFSLILESASTNQTSMYLCASSVKQSPLHFGNGTRLTVT.

This clonotype was recorded at least ten times. The chain uses TRBV20-1 and TRBJ1-2; 7 bases fit TRBD1. The V segment lost 4 bases and the J segment 4 bases; nucleotides outside the gene matches: 9. The CDR3 sequence is 14 residues long. Germline loops: CDR1 DFQATT, CDR2 SNEGSKA (reference sequence). The CDR3 region is CSATPRTGAYGYTF. CDR3 DNA: TGCAGTGCTACTCCCAGGACAGGAGCCTATGGCTACACCTTC.

This clonotype appeared many times. The V call is TRBV5-6, the J call TRBJ1-1, with unresolved D. Looked up from germline, CDR1 is SGHDT and CDR2 is YYEEEE. The V end lost 2 bases, the J end lost 0 bases, and 8 bases lay between the germline ends. The CDR3 extends over 14 amino acids. CDR3 sequence (DNA): TGTGCCAGCAGCTTTGGGCGGTTGAACACTGAAGCTTTCTTT. Its translation is CASSFGRLNTEAFF.

The chain couples TRBV3-1 to TRBJ2-7; TRBD1 matches 10 bases. Unmatched junction bases numbered 9, after V lost 4 bases and J lost 9 bases. Germline-derived CDR1 and CDR2 are LGHDT and YNNKEL (reference sequence). The CDR3 is 14 amino acids. The DNA for the CDR3 is TGTGCCAGCAGCCTTTCCGGGACAGGGGATGTGCAGTACTTC. Encoded protein: CASSLSGTGDVQYF.

This clonotype was seen ten or more times. This chain connects TRBV10-3 to TRBJ2-2; D possibly corresponds to TRBD1 (6 bases). The V and J ends lost 3 bases and 3 bases respectively, with 11 bases between them. CDR1 ENHRY and CDR2 SYGVKD come from the germline V gene. The CDR3 has 15 residues. The CDR3 reads CAISEGGTDTGELFF. The CDR3 region has the DNA TGTGCCATCAGTGAAGGGGGAACCGACACCGGGGAGCTGTTTTTT.

Comment on this clonotype: Just one base apart from a much larger clone, this may be a read error. The chain carries TRBV7-9 and TRBJ2-7; D could derive from TRBD1 or TRBD2 (6 bases each). The CDR3 is 13 residues long. Germline CDR1 SEHNR, CDR2 FQNEAQ (reference sequence). Trimming cost V 3 bases and J 7 bases, with 13 bases left between them. The CDR3 nucleotides read TGTGCCAGCAGCTTTTCCGGGGGCCAAGAGCAGTACTTC. Its translation: CASSFSGGQEQYF.

This clonotype was seen only a few times. J is TRBJ2-1 and V is TRBV12-3 or TRBV12-4, with TRBD2 matching over 9 bases. Trimming at V came to 6 bases and at J to 14 bases, leaving 8 bases not matched to a gene. The CDR3 length is 12 residues. The CDR3 sequence: CASRGAGTSKFF. In DNA form, the CDR3 reads TGTGCCAGCAGAGGGGCCGGGACTAGCAAGTTCTTC.

This clonotype was counted many times. This chain uses TRBV5-1 with TRBJ1-6; D remains ambiguous. This CDR3 contains 14 residues. V shed 2 bases and J shed 7 bases, with 10 bases lying between them. Germline loops: CDR1 SGHRS, CDR2 YFSETQ. Written as DNA, the CDR3 is TGCGCCAGCAGCTTTGAGGGTCAAAATTCACCCCTCCACTTT. It encodes CASSFEGQNSPLHF.

This clonotype was detected ten times or more. The gene calls are TRBV20-1 and TRBJ1-1; tentatively, D is TRBD1 (6 bases). The CDR3 runs to 14 residues. V was trimmed by 6 bases and J by 1 base, leaving 15 bases between them. Germline assignment: CDR1 DFQATT and CDR2 SNEGSKA (reference sequence). The CDR3 nucleotides read TGCAGTGCCCCTCGGGGGGCAGGGAACACTGAAGCTTTCTTT. Residues: CSAPRGAGNTEAFF.